These 2 T cell receptor beta chains share one sample of origin, sequenced in a study of blood T cell repertoires in COVID-19. TCRdb's table, derived via immunoSEQ multiplex PCR, lists solely in-frame clones and lacks some. The table lists under 250,000 clones, 65% to 90% of them singletons. The sequenced sample consisted of PBMCs or T cells enriched from blood (not recorded which). All receptors come from a woman between 45 and 65 years old with acute COVID-19.

The chain employs TRBV10-3 and TRBJ2-3; D might be TRBD2 (6 bases). Germline loops: CDR1 ENHRY, CDR2 SYGVKD. With 3 bases removed from V and 3 bases from J, the gap between germline ends came to 16 bases. The CDR3 has 16 amino acids. The CDR3 DNA reads as TGTGCCATCAGTGACCTGCAGAGACTAGAAACAGATACGCAGTATTTT. Residues: CAISDLQRLETDTQYF.

The table lists this clone with a few counts. The rearrangement joins TRBV6-5 to TRBJ2-7, with D perhaps matching TRBD2 (5 bases). The CDR3 has 13 residues. Germline CDR1 MNHEY, CDR2 SVGAGI. V dropped 7 bases and J dropped 4 bases, with 14 bases sitting between them. CDR3 sequence (DNA): TGTGCCAGCAATGTTGAGGGATTGTACGAGCAGTACTTC. This translates into CASNVEGLYEQYF.